The 2 T cell receptor beta chains presented below share a single source sample, sequenced in a study of cytomegalovirus exposure and HLA in healthy donors. PCR amplification relied on 60 Vbeta primers (plus 13 Jbeta primers). TCRdb's table, derived via immunoSEQ multiplex PCR, lists solely in-frame clones and lacks some. Its table records around 140,000 clones. The source material was PBMCs. The receptors here all came from a woman between 35 and 50 years old in good health and CMV-seronegative.

The V gene is TRBV9, the J gene TRBJ1-2, with D hard to call. Germline CDR1 reads SGDLS; CDR2 reads YYNGEE. This CDR3 has 16 residues. V was pared by 0 bases and J by 1 base, with 13 bases between. The CDR3 DNA follows: TGTGCCAGCAGCGTAGAGTCGGGGTTATTTAACTATGGCTACACCTTC. Protein: CASSVESGLFNYGYTF. The variable domain in full, completed from reference TRBV9 and TRBJ1-2, reads DSGVTQTPKHLITATGQRVTLRCSPRSGDLSVYWYQQSLDQGLQFLIQYYNGEERAKGNILERFSAQQFPDLHSELNLSSLELGDSALYFCASSVESGLFNYGYTFGSGTRLTVV.

Note on this clone: At one of its ends the junction is not consistent with the germline gene, which may arise from a read error. This chain connects TRBV7-7 to TRBJ2-5, with TRBD1 matching 11 bases. This CDR3 is built from 16 residues. Germline V CDR1 and CDR2: SSHAT, FNYEAQ (reference sequence). DNA of the CDR3: TGTGCTAGCAGCCTCAATACCGGGACAGGGGGAGAGACCCAGTACTTC. It encodes CASSLNTGTGGETQYF.